This TCR beta chain is drawn from a study of Graves' ophthalmopathy and Graves' hyperthyroidism. Study-level information: Peripheral blood was obtained at first diagnosis, ahead of any treatment. Whole-study findings and limits: Most expanded clonotypes in thyroid above 0.001 frequency also showed up in blood.

Ophthalmopathy donors were characterized by moderate-to-severe activity, CAS of at least 3, NOSPECS of at least 4, and duration under 3 months. TCR beta CDR3 regions were amplified from RNA transcripts. HTBI-primed first-round RT-PCR preceded second-round multiplex PCR. TCRdb reprocessed the multiplex PCR reads with MiXCR, giving one entry per CDR3 protein. There are 650,000 to 800,000 distinct CDR3 sequences in the sample; roughly 39% occur only once, and under 3.5% lies in the top ten. Worth noting for this clonotype: Antigen: not known.

The sequence was collected from an adult man with Graves' ophthalmopathy. Sequenced sample: peripheral blood.

CDR3 sequence: CAISVLRTGLNGNTIYF. CDR3 sequence (DNA): TGTGCCATCAGTGTTCTCCGGACAGGGCTAAATGGAAACACCATATATTTT. The V and J genes are TRBV10-3 and TRBJ1-3, with 8 bases fitting TRBD1. The CDR3 totals 17 residues. The germline gives CDR1 ENHRY, CDR2 SYGVKD. Trimming at V came to 4 bases and at J to 3 bases, leaving 11 bases not matched to a gene.